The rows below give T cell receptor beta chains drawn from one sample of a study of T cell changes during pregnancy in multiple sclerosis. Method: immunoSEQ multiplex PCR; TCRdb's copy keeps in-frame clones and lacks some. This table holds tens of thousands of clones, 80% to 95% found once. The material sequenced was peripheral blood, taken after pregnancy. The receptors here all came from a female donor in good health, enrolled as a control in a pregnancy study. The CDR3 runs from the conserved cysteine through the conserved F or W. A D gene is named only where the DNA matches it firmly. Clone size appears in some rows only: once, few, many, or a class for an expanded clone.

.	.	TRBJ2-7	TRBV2	TGTGCCAGCAGTGCGGGGGGCTTCTACGAGCAGTACTTC	CASSAGGFYEQYF
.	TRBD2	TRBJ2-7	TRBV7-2	TGTGCCAGCAGCTTCGGGGGGACCGTTGTCTCCTACGAGCAGTACTTC	CASSFGGTVVSYEQYF
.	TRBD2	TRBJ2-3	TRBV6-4	TGTGCCAGCAGTGATCGACCGGGACTAGCGGGGAGCACAGATACGCAGTATTTT	CASSDRPGLAGSTDTQYF
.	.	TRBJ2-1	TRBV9	TGTGCCAGCAGCAAAGAAGGAGCGCTGGAGAACAATGAGCAGTTCTTC	CASSKEGALENNEQFF
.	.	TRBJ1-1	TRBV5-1	TGCGCCAGCAGCTTGACCGGGATGGTGAACACTGAAGCTTTCTTT	CASSLTGMVNTEAFF
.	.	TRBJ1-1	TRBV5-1	TGCGCCAGCAGCTTGGGACAGCCGAACACTGAAGCTTTCTTT	CASSLGQPNTEAFF
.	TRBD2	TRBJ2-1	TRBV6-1	TGTGCCAGCAGTGAACTAGCGGGGGGTTACAATGAGCAGTTCTTC	CASSELAGGYNEQFF
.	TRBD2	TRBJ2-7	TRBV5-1	TGCGCCAGCAGCGGATCGACTAGCGGGGCCTACGAGCAGTACTTC	CASSGSTSGAYEQYF
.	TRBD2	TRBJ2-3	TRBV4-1	TGCGCCAGCAGCCCTCGGACTAGCGGGGGGCAGACAGATACGCAGTATTTT	CASSPRTSGGQTDTQYF
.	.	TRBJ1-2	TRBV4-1	TGCGCCAGCAGCCCCACCACCCAGGGCGGCTATGGCTACACCTTC	CASSPTTQGGYGYTF
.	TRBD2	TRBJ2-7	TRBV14	TGTGCCAGCAGCCAAGTCGGACTAGCGGGACACGAGCAGTACTTC	CASSQVGLAGHEQYF
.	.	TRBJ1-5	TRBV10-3	TGTGCCATCGGACCGGGGGATCAGCCCCAGCATTTT	CAIGPGDQPQHF
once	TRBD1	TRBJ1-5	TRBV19	TGTGCCAGTAGTTTGACAGGGGAGGCCAATCAGCCCCAGCATTTT	CASSLTGEANQPQHF
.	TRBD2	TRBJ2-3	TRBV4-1	TGCGCCAGCAGCCGGGGGGGCGGGAGGGCCGATGATACGCAGTATTTT	CASSRGGGRADDTQYF
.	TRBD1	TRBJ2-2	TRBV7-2	TGTGCCAGCAGCTTAGGGACAGGGGGCCTCACCGGGGAGCTGTTTTTT	CASSLGTGGLTGELFF
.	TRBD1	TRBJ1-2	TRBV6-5	TGTGCCAGCCGGGACAGCCGAACCCTCTATGGCTACACCTTC	CASRDSRTLYGYTF
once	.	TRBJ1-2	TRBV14	TGTGCCAGCAGCTCTTATGCGGGAGGGGGCTACACCTTC	CASSSYAGGGYTF
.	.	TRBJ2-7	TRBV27	TGTGCCAGCAGTCCCCAGGGGTCCTACGAGCAGTACTTC	CASSPQGSYEQYF
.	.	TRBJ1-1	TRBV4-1	TGCGCCAGCAGCCAAGAGCCGAGGTCCACTGAAGCTTTCTTT	CASSQEPRSTEAFF
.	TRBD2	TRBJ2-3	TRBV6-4	TGTGCCAGCAGTGACGTTAGCGGGCGATCCACAGATACGCAGTATTTT	CASSDVSGRSTDTQYF
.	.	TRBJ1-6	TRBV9	TGTGCCAGCAGCGTAGAGGGGGGGTCCTATAATTCACCCCTCCACTTT	CASSVEGGSYNSPLHF
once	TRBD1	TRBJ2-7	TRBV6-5	TGTGCCAGCAGGAGACAGGGACCATCCGACGAGCAGTACTTC	CASRRQGPSDEQYF
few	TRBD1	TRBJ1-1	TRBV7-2	TGTGCCAGCAGCAAGGACAGGTGGGGGAACACTGAAGCTTTCTTT	CASSKDRWGNTEAFF
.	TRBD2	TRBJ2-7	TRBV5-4	TGTGCCAGCAGCTTGGGGGGACTAGCCTACGAGCAGTACTTC	CASSLGGLAYEQYF
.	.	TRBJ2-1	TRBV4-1	TGCGCCAGCAGCCATCCTACAGGAAACTACAATGAGCAGTTCTTC	CASSHPTGNYNEQFF
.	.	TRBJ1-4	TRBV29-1	TGCAGCGTTAGACAGCCAACTAATGAAAAACTGTTTTTT	CSVRQPTNEKLFF
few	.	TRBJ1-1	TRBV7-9	TGTGCCAGCAGCTTAGAGGGGATGAACACTGAAGCTTTCTTT	CASSLEGMNTEAFF
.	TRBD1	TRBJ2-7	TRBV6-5	TGTGCCAGCAGATTACGCCGGGACAGGCTTTACGAGCAGTACTTC	CASRLRRDRLYEQYF
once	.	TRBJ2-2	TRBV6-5	TGTGCCAGCAGTCGGACAGCCGGGGAGCTGTTTTTT	CASSRTAGELFF
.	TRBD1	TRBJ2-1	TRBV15	TGTGCCACCAGCCCCCGGCCTCTGAGGGGGCGCCCCTACAATGAGCAGTTCTTC	CATSPRPLRGRPYNEQFF
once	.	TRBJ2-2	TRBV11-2	TGTGCCAGCAGCTCCTTTCTTGGGGGGTCCACCACCGGGGAGCTGTTTTTT	CASSSFLGGSTTGELFF
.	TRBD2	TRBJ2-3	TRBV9	TGTGCCAGCAGCGCGCAGCCGACTAGCGGGGGGGCAGATACGCAGTATTTT	CASSAQPTSGGADTQYF
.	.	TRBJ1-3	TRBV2	TGTGCCAGCGTCACAGGGTTGGGAAACACCATATATTTT	CASVTGLGNTIYF
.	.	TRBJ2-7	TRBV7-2	TGTGCCAGCAGCCCTCACGACAGGACCTACGAGCAGTACTTC	CASSPHDRTYEQYF
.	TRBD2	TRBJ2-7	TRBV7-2	TGTGCCAGCAGCCCTTCCCGCCTAGCGGGAGCTACCTACGAGCAGTACTTC	CASSPSRLAGATYEQYF
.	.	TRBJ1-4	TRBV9	TGTGCCAGCAGCGTAGATCCGGGGACTAATGAAAAACTGTTTTTT	CASSVDPGTNEKLFF
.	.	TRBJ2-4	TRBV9	TGTGCCAGCAGCGTAGGAGGGCTAGCCAAAAACATTCAGTACTTC	CASSVGGLAKNIQYF
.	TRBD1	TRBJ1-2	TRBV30	TGTGCCTGGACTCCGGGACAGGCATATGGCTACACCTTC	CAWTPGQAYGYTF
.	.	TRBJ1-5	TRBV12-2	TGTGCAAGTCGCCCCAACCCACAGGGAAATCAGCCCCAGCATTTT	CASRPNPQGNQPQHF
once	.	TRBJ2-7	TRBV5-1	TGCGCCAGCAGCTTTGGGGGGGCAGTCTACGAGCAGTACTTC	CASSFGGAVYEQYF
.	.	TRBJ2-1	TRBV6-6	TGTGCCGGCAACAGCGGAATCTACAATGAGCAGTTCTTC	CAGNSGIYNEQFF
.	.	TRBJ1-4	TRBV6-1	TGTGCCAGCAGTGGGCTGCAGGGGAATGCTGAAAAACTGTTTTTT	CASSGLQGNAEKLFF
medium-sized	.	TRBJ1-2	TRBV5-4	TGTGCCACCTCCCTGGGCCCTGTCCGGTACTATGGCTACACCTTC	CATSLGPVRYYGYTF
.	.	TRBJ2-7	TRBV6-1	TGTGCCAGCAGTGAAGCGCAGGGGTCGGACGAGCAGTACTTC	CASSEAQGSDEQYF
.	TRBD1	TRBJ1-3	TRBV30	TGTGCCTGGTCAGGGGACAGCCAGCCATTGTCTGGAAACACCATATATTTT	CAWSGDSQPLSGNTIYF
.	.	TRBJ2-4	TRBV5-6	TGTGCCAGCAGCTCCATCTCGGTTGTGAACATTCAGTACTTC	CASSSISVVNIQYF
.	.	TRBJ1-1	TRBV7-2	TGTGCCAGCAGCTTTGCCAGGGGGAACACTGAAGCTTTCTTT	CASSFARGNTEAFF